Included here is one T cell receptor (beta chain) sequence, with context. This sample is part of a study of blood T cell repertoires in COVID-19. Turning to the study itself: T cells, B-cell-depleted T cells, or PBMCs provided the cDNA or gDNA that served as material.

Participant-reported clinical history was the basis for cohort assignment. The CDR3 covers 14 residues. J gave up 3 bases and V 1 base, and 3 bases lay outside the gene matches. The germline V gene encodes CDR1 SGHNT and CDR2 YYREEE (reference sequence). In the original analysis: Cell counts per sample came from amplifying reference gene primers. The repertoire was sequenced with immunoSEQ multiplex PCR; TCRdb's copy has only in-frame clones and lacks some. From that table come the V and J calls and clone size; the DNA was used to work out D and trimming. The table shows roughly 260,000 clones, with roughly nine tenths occurring only once.

The receptor comes from a woman aged 18-30 years who had recovered from COVID-19. The V and J genes are TRBV5-4 and TRBJ2-7; 8 nucleotides match TRBD2. Sequencing used PBMCs or T cells enriched from blood (not recorded which). CDR3 loop: CASSLSAGGYEQYF. CDR3 bases: TGTGCCAGCAGCTTGTCGGCGGGGGGCTACGAGCAGTACTTC. The complete variable domain, with remaining parts taken from reference TRBV5-4 and TRBJ2-7, reads ETGVTQSPTHLIKTRGQQVTLRCSSQSGHNTVSWYQQALGQGPQFIFQYYREEENGRGNFPPRFSGLQFPNYSSELNVNALELDDSALYLCASSLSAGGYEQYFGPGTRLTVT.